One and the same sample provided the 11 T cell receptor beta chains below, sequenced in a study of blood T cell repertoires in COVID-19. The protocol was immunoSEQ multiplex PCR, while the TCRdb copy is restricted to in-frame clones and leaves out a portion. The data contain 300,000 to 400,000 clones, roughly 88% of them singletons. The sample consisted of peripheral blood. All receptors come from a woman aged 30 to 39 with COVID-19, enrolled during active disease.

Details on this clone: Other DNA sequences in this specimen translate into the identical CDR3. The V and J genes are TRBV5-1 and TRBJ1-1; TRBD1 is a possible D gene (5 bases). The germline V and J ends were trimmed by 0 bases and 1 base, with 7 bases remaining between them. The CDR3 spans 14 residues. Germline V gene data show CDR1 as SGHRS and CDR2 as YFSETQ. CDR3 amino acids: CASSLERGNTEAFF. CDR3 nucleotide sequence: TGCGCCAGCAGCTTGGAAAGGGGGAACACTGAAGCTTTCTTT.

J is TRBJ2-5 and V is TRBV7-2; 8 bases fit TRBD2. Germline CDR1 SGHTA, CDR2 FQGNSA. After removal of 1 base from V and 5 bases from J, the junction contained 3 bases not matched to a gene. The CDR3 consists of 14 residues. CDR3 DNA sequence: TGTGCCAGCAGCTTAGGGACTAGCTGGGAGACCCAGTACTTC. Amino acids: CASSLGTSWETQYF.

This chain joins TRBV13 and TRBJ2-5, with no clear D. In germline, CDR1 is PRHDT, CDR2 FYEKMQ (reference sequence). The ends were cut back, 2 bases at V and 1 base at J, with 8 bases in the middle. The CDR3 has 14 amino acids. The CDR3 sequence: CASSLTSGQETQYF. CDR3 in DNA: TGTGCCAGCAGCTTAACATCGGGCCAAGAGACCCAGTACTTC.

The chain recombines TRBV6-2 or TRBV6-3 with TRBJ2-1; 11 nucleotides line up with TRBD2. This CDR3 is 16 amino acids long. Per the germline V gene, CDR1 is MNHEY and CDR2 is SVGEGT. The V segment lost 3 bases and the J segment 2 bases; nucleotides outside the gene matches: 3. The CDR3 DNA reads TGTGCCAGCAGTTATCTAGCGGGAGGCCCCTACAATGAGCAGTTCTTC. Encoded protein: CASSYLAGGPYNEQFF.

The genes are TRBV10-3 and TRBJ2-6; perhaps TRBD2 as D (5 bases). V lost 1 base and J lost 0, with 13 bases in between. This CDR3 contains 18 residues. Germline V gene lookup returns CDR1 ENHRY and CDR2 SYGVKD. CDR3 in DNA: TGTGCCATCAGTGAGTTATCGGGATCTTCCTCTGGGGCCAACGTCCTGACTTTC. Residues: CAISELSGSSSGANVLTF.

This sequence joins TRBV5-1 and TRBJ2-5; the D gene is possibly TRBD2 (6 bases). The length of the CDR3 is 14 residues. The germline CDR1 and CDR2 sequences are SGHRS and YFSETQ. V lost 3 bases, J lost 3 bases, and 12 bases lay in between. The CDR3 nucleotides are TGCGCCAGCAGCTGGGGTCCGGGGGAAGAGACCCAGTACTTC. It specifies CASSWGPGEETQYF.

This clone was found once. V gene TRBV2 combines with J gene TRBJ2-2; 9 bases line up with TRBD2. Trimming took 11 bases from V and 5 from J; bases not matched to a gene: 12. The CDR3 is made up of 15 amino acids. Germline CDR1 reads SNHLY; CDR2 reads FYNNEI. CDR3 DNA sequence: TGTGCCCAGGAGCTAGCGGGAAGGGGGACCGGGGAGCTGTTTTTT. Amino acids: CAQELAGRGTGELFF.

J is TRBJ2-7 and V is TRBV7-6; no reliable D call. V dropped 4 bases and J dropped 7 bases, with 14 bases sitting between them. Germline V gives CDR1 SGHVS, CDR2 FNYEAQ. There are 13 residues in the CDR3. DNA of the CDR3: TGTGCCAGCAGCTCCCTCCGGTCGCGGGAGCAGTACTTC. This translates into CASSSLRSREQYF.

The J gene is TRBJ2-7, the V gene TRBV28, with 11 bases identical to TRBD2. Germline CDR1 reads MDHEN; CDR2 reads SYDVKM. J was trimmed by 0 bases and V by 6 bases; bases with no gene match: 7. The CDR3 has 16 residues. This CDR3 is CASRLGTSGGSYEQYF. The CDR3 DNA sequence: TGTGCCAGCAGACTGGGGACTAGCGGAGGCTCCTACGAGCAGTACTTC.

The V gene is TRBV10-3, the J gene TRBJ2-2, with 7 bases aligning to TRBD1. The CDR3 consists of 17 residues. J gave up 0 bases and V 2 bases, and 6 bases lay outside the gene matches. Germline V lookup: CDR1 ENHRY, CDR2 SYGVKD. The CDR3 spells CAISETRGQSNTGELFF. For the CDR3, the DNA is TGTGCCATCAGTGAGACAAGGGGACAGTCGAACACCGGGGAGCTGTTTTTT.

The chain joins TRBV5-1 to TRBJ2-3; D remains unclear. The CDR3 covers 13 residues. Trimming pared 4 bases from V and 6 bases from J, leaving 12 bases between. The V gene's germline CDR1 is SGHRS and CDR2 YFSETQ. Here the CDR3 reads CASSPGGYDTQYF. CDR3 nucleotide sequence: TGCGCCAGCAGCCCGGGTGGTTACGATACGCAGTATTTT.